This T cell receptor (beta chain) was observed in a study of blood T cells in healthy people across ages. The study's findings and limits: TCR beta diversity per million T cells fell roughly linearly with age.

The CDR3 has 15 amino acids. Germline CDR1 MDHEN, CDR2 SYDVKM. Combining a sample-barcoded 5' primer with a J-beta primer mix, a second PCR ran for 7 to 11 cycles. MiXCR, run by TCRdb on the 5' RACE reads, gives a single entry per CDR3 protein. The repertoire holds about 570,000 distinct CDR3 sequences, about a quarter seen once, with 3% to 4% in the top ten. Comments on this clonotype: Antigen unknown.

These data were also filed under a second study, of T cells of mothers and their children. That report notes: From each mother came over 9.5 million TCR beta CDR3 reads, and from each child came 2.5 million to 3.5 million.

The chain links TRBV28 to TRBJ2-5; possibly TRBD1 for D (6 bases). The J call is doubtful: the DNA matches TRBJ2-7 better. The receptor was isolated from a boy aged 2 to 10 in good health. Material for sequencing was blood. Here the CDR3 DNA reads TGTGCCAGCAGTTTAGAGTCGGGACAAACCTACGAGCAGTACTTC. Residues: CASSLESGQTYEQYF.